Below, 15 T cell receptor beta chains from the same sample are listed, as sequenced in a study of CD8 T cells in ankylosing spondylitis. Notes on the study in general: A motif in TCR beta, a set of about 8 highly homologous variants, appeared characteristic of ankylosing spondylitis blood.

These TCRs are of unknown antigen specificity. TCRdb ran MiXCR on the 5' RACE reads and lists one entry per CDR3 protein. Of roughly 400,000 distinct CDR3 sequences in the sample, under 25% are singletons; the top ten hold about 17%. Sequencing was done on a sample of blood, either unsorted or a sorted T cell fraction (not recorded which). The receptors come from a male donor with ankylosing spondylitis.

The rearrangement uses TRBV11-2 and TRBJ1-6; 7 bases line up with TRBD1. Germline V gives CDR1 SGHAT, CDR2 FQNNGV. J lost 7 bases, V lost 5 bases, and 5 bases had no gene match. The CDR3 is 14 amino acids. This CDR3 reads CASSRGQPNSPLHF. The CDR3 DNA reads as TGTGCCAGCAGCCGGGGACAGCCGAATTCACCCCTCCACTTT.

This clonotype has ten or more counts. The CDR3 DNA follows: TGTGCCAGCACCGGGACAGGGGATCAGCCCCAGCATTTT. This gives the protein CASTGTGDQPQHF. V is TRBV12-3 or TRBV12-4 and J is TRBJ1-5; 10 nucleotides align to TRBD1. The CDR3 spans 13 residues. Trimming removed 7 bases from V and 5 bases from J; junction bases left unmatched: 2.

The genes are TRBV20-1 and TRBJ1-3, with D perhaps matching TRBD1 (5 bases). V lost 3 bases, J lost 2 bases, and 11 bases lay in between. This CDR3 region has 14 residues. The germline gives CDR1 DFQATT, CDR2 SNEGSKA (reference sequence). This CDR3 is CSARGPVAGNTIYF. The CDR3 DNA follows: TGCAGTGCTAGGGGGCCCGTAGCTGGAAACACCATATATTTT.

This clonotype turned up a few times. The chain uses TRBV7-9 and TRBJ2-5, with unresolved D. The CDR3 contains 12 residues. Germline V gives CDR1 SEHNR, CDR2 FQNEAQ (reference sequence). V was shortened by 3 bases and J by 0 bases, with 2 bases between the two germline ends. The CDR3 sequence: CASSFDQETQYF. CDR3 sequence (DNA): TGTGCCAGCAGCTTTGACCAAGAGACCCAGTACTTC. The variable domain in full, with the rest retrieved from reference TRBV7-9 and TRBJ2-5, is DTGVSQNPRHKITKRGQNVTFRCDPISEHNRLYWYRQTLGQGPEFLTYFQNEAQLEKSRLLSDRFSAERPKGSFSTLEIQRTEQGDSAMYLCASSFDQETQYFGPGTRLLVL.

The chain links TRBV6-2 or TRBV6-3 to TRBJ1-5; 11 bases are shared with TRBD1. Germline CDR1 and CDR2: MNHEY and SVGEGT. The CDR3 length is 16 residues. The V segment lost 0 bases and the J segment 4 bases; nucleotides outside the gene matches: 2. This CDR3 reads CASSYSGQGANQPQHF. The CDR3 nucleotides are TGTGCCAGCAGTTACTCTGGACAGGGGGCTAATCAGCCCCAGCATTTT.

The rearrangement links TRBV5-1 to TRBJ2-1; 9 bases agree with TRBD1. The CDR3 runs to 13 residues. Germline CDR1 is SGHRS and CDR2 is YFSETQ. V trimming: 3 bases; J trimming: 9 bases; junction bases outside the gene matches: 4. The CDR3 sequence is CASSWDRVFEQFF. The CDR3 DNA sequence: TGCGCCAGCAGCTGGGACAGGGTCTTTGAGCAGTTCTTC.

In this sample, this clonotype turned up a few times. The CDR3 spells CSAREDSGSSDTQYF. As DNA, the CDR3 is TGCAGTGCTAGAGAGGATAGCGGGAGTTCAGATACGCAGTATTTT. This chain connects TRBV20-1 to TRBJ2-3; 9 nucleotides match TRBD2. The CDR3 extends over 15 amino acids. The ends lost 0 bases at V and 4 bases at J; junction bases unmatched: 5. CDR1 and CDR2 from the germline V gene are DFQATT and SNEGSKA (reference sequence).

This clonotype came up many times. CDR3 in DNA: TGTGCCACCCACGAGTCAGGTGGAAACACCATATATTTT. As protein: CATHESGGNTIYF. The chain recombines TRBV12-3 or TRBV12-4 with TRBJ1-3; D is unresolved. This CDR3 has 13 amino acids. The ends were cut back, 10 bases at V and 3 bases at J, with 13 bases in the middle.

The rearrangement joins TRBV18 to TRBJ2-3; 9 bases match TRBD1. J was trimmed by 3 bases and V by 2 bases; bases with no gene match: 3. CDR1 KGHSH and CDR2 LQKENI come from the germline V gene. This CDR3 contains 15 residues. The CDR3 spells CASSPNRGLTDTQYF. CDR3 nucleotide sequence: TGTGCCAGCTCACCAAACAGGGGGCTTACAGATACGCAGTATTTT.

The rearrangement uses TRBV4-2 and TRBJ1-1; D possibly corresponds to TRBD1 (5 bases). Germline loops: CDR1 LGHNA, CDR2 YNFKEQ. V was shortened by 7 bases and J by 7 bases, with 22 bases between the two germline ends. The CDR3 extends over 15 amino acids. In nucleotides, the CDR3 is TGTGCCAGCACCGGCCAGACGGGGGGAGGGAATGAAGCTTTCTTT. Amino acid sequence: CASTGQTGGGNEAFF.

The chain combines TRBV4-3 with TRBJ1-1; possible D gene TRBD1, 5 bases. Trimming stripped 0 bases from V and 1 base from J, with 12 bases between. This CDR3 has 16 residues. Germline CDR1 and CDR2: LGHNA and YSLEER. The CDR3 protein is CASSQDLGTPNTEAFF. The CDR3 bases are TGCGCCAGCAGCCAAGATCTCGGGACTCCGAACACTGAAGCTTTCTTT.

V usage is TRBV19 and J usage is TRBJ1-6; D gene ambiguous. With 3 bases removed from V and 9 bases from J, the gap between germline ends came to 9 bases. This CDR3 has 13 amino acids. The germline V gene encodes CDR1 LNHDA and CDR2 SQIVND (reference sequence). In DNA form, the CDR3 reads TGTGCCAGTAGTATCCAGGACTTTTCACCCCTCCACTTT. Protein: CASSIQDFSPLHF.

In its sample, this clonotype was seen many times. The chain is built from TRBV29-1 and TRBJ2-7; D perhaps matches TRBD1 (6 bases). The germline V gene has CDR1 SQVTM and CDR2 ANQGSEA. This CDR3 contains 13 residues. V dropped 6 bases and J dropped 7 bases, with 19 bases sitting between them. The CDR3 reads CSVQWTAQGEQYF. The CDR3 bases are TGCAGCGTGCAGTGGACCGCTCAGGGGGAGCAGTACTTC.

The chain employs TRBV28 and TRBJ2-2, with D possibly matching TRBD1 (5 bases). Germline V gene data show CDR1 as MDHEN and CDR2 as SYDVKM. The ends were cut back, 4 bases at V and 7 bases at J, with 13 bases in the middle. This CDR3 region has 14 residues. The CDR3 protein is CASSWGRPVGELFF. DNA of the CDR3: TGTGCCAGCAGTTGGGGCCGCCCGGTCGGGGAGCTGTTTTTT.

This clonotype occurred many times. V and J are TRBV7-9 and TRBJ2-7; the D call may be TRBD1 or TRBD2 (5 bases each). The CDR3 is 14 amino acids. Trimming took off 4 bases at V and 3 bases at J, with 13 bases between the two ends. CDR1 is SEHNR and CDR2 is FQNEAQ in the germline V gene (reference sequence). CDR3 region: CASSSGGDLYEQYF. The CDR3 DNA reads TGTGCCAGCAGCTCAGGTGGGGACCTCTACGAGCAGTACTTC.